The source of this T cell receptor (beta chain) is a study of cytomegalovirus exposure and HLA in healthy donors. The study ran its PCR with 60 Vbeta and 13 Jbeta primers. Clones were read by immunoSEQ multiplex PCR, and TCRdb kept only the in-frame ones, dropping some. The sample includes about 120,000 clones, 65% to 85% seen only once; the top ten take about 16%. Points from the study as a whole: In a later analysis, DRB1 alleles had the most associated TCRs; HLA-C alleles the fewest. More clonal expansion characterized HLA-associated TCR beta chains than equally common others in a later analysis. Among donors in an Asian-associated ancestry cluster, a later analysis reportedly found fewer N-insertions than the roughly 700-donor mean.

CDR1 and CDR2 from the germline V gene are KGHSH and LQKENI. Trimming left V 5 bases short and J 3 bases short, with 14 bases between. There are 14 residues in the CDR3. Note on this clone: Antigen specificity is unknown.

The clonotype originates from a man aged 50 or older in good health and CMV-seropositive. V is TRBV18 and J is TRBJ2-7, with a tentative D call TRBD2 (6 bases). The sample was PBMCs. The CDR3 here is CASSTGGAIYEQYF. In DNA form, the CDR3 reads TGTGCCAGCTCAACCGGCGGGGCCATCTACGAGCAGTACTTC.